A single sample gave rise to the 26 T cell receptor beta chains below, sequenced in a study of beta chain features in type 1 diabetes. Reverse transcribing all isolated RNA meant expressed TCRB transcripts were sequenced. TCRdb's copy holds only in-frame clones and misses some; the assay was immunoSEQ multiplex PCR. This sample has more than 150,000 clones, with about 9.8% found just once. Sample: central memory CD4+ T cells from blood. The receptor source for this set is a woman under 30 in good health.

In nucleotides, the CDR3 is TGTGCTTCCTCTCAGGGGTATGGCAATCAGCCCCAGCATTTT. It codes for CASSQGYGNQPQHF. The chain is built from TRBV12-5 and TRBJ1-5, with D perhaps matching TRBD1 (6 bases). V lost 11 bases, J lost 2 bases, and 16 bases lay in between. The CDR3 totals 14 residues. Per the germline V gene, CDR1 is LGHNT and CDR2 is FRNRAP.

The V gene is TRBV5-4, the J gene TRBJ2-2; no reliable D call. Per the germline V gene, CDR1 is SGHNT and CDR2 is YYREEE (reference sequence). Trimming took off 0 bases at V and 8 bases at J, with 14 bases between the two ends. The CDR3 runs to 15 residues. The CDR3 bases are TGTGCCAGCAGCTTGGATTCTGACGTAGCTGGGGAGCTGTTTTTT. Protein sequence: CASSLDSDVAGELFF.

This clone came up a few times. The chain couples TRBV7-2 to TRBJ1-5; the D gene is possibly TRBD1 (5 bases). This CDR3 spans 13 amino acids. The germline V gene encodes CDR1 SGHTA and CDR2 FQGNSA. V lost 5 bases and J lost 4, with 9 bases in between. CDR3 residues: CASSRQSNQPQHF. CDR3 sequence (DNA): TGTGCCAGCAGCCGACAGTCTAATCAGCCCCAGCATTTT.

Details on this clone: This sample also contains other DNA sequences that code for the same CDR3. V gene TRBV25-1 combines with J gene TRBJ2-2; the D gene is possibly TRBD1 (5 bases). This CDR3 spans 13 amino acids. Germline values: CDR1 MGHDK, CDR2 SYGVNS. Trimming stripped 4 bases from V and 5 bases from J, with 8 bases between. CDR3 region: CASSASGTGELFF. The CDR3 DNA follows: TGTGCCAGCAGTGCTTCAGGGACCGGGGAGCTGTTTTTT. Supplemented by reference TRBV25-1 and TRBJ2-2, the full variable domain reads EADIYQTPRYLVIGTGKKITLECSQTMGHDKMYWYQQDPGMELHLIHYSYGVNSTEKGDLSSESTVSRIRTEHFPLTLESARPSHTSQYLCASSASGTGELFFGEGSRLTVL.

This clone was seen more than once but under ten times. The chain couples TRBV29-1 to TRBJ2-1; TRBD1 matches 11 bases. Germline trimming cut 6 bases from V and 6 bases from J; bases unmatched to any gene: 4. Germline-derived CDR1 and CDR2 are SQVTM and ANQGSEA. This CDR3 spans 13 amino acids. Written as DNA, the CDR3 is TGCAGCGTCGGACAGGGGGCTCTCAATGAGCAGTTCTTC. Translated: CSVGQGALNEQFF.

This clone was seen at least ten times. This rearrangement joins TRBV2 to TRBJ1-1; tentative D call: TRBD1 (6 bases). The CDR3 has 14 amino acids. Looked up from germline, CDR1 is SNHLY and CDR2 is FYNNEI. Trimming shortened V by 7 bases and J by 1 base, and 13 bases separated the two germline ends. CDR3 protein: CASMGAVWNTEAFF. As DNA, the CDR3 is TGTGCCAGCATGGGGGCGGTTTGGAACACTGAAGCTTTCTTT. The variable domain in full, with the rest retrieved from reference TRBV2 and TRBJ1-1, is EPEVTQTPSHQVTQMGQEVILRCVPISNHLYFYWYRQILGQKVEFLVSFYNNEISEKSEIFDDQFSVERPDGSNFTLKIRSTKLEDSAMYFCASMGAVWNTEAFFGQGTRLTVV.

This clone was counted between two and nine times. This same CDR3 is encoded by further DNA sequences in the sample. This chain links TRBV2 with TRBJ1-2; D gene ambiguous. CDR3 length: 13 residues. From germline, CDR1 is SNHLY and CDR2 FYNNEI. V lost 1 base and J lost 3, with 6 bases in between. The chain's CDR3 is CASSEGLDYGYTF. The DNA for the CDR3 is TGTGCCAGCAGTGAAGGACTGGACTATGGCTACACCTTC.

V is TRBV4-1 and J is TRBJ2-7, with a tentative D call TRBD2 (5 bases). The CDR3 contains 14 residues. V was cut by 6 bases and J by 7 bases, with 19 bases left in between. Germline CDR1 reads MGHRA; CDR2 reads YSYEKL. The CDR3: CASSQEADLREQYF. CDR3 coding DNA: TGCGCCAGCAGTCAGGAGGCCGACCTACGGGAGCAGTACTTC.

This clone turned up a few times. The V call is TRBV4-1, the J call TRBJ2-1; 8 nucleotides match TRBD2. J was trimmed by 0 bases and V by 1 base; bases with no gene match: 5. This CDR3 comprises 17 residues. From germline, CDR1 is MGHRA and CDR2 YSYEKL. CDR3 in amino acids: CASSQVERGSSYNEQFF. For the CDR3, the DNA is TGCGCCAGCAGCCAAGTCGAGCGGGGGAGCTCCTACAATGAGCAGTTCTTC.

J is TRBJ2-3 and V is TRBV7-8; 7 bases are a match to TRBD1. The germline V gene encodes CDR1 SGHVS and CDR2 FQNEAQ. V dropped 1 base and J dropped 5; count of bases not matched to a gene: 0. The CDR3 covers 13 residues. CDR3 amino acids: CASSLGDRDTQYF. The CDR3 DNA reads as TGTGCCAGCAGCTTAGGGGACAGAGATACGCAGTATTTT.

The chain recombines TRBV6-5 with TRBJ2-7, with 10 bases identical to TRBD1. Germline CDR1 reads MNHEY; CDR2 reads SVGAGI. V dropped 4 bases and J dropped 4; count of bases not matched to a gene: 7. CDR3 length equals 15 residues. The CDR3 DNA is TGTGCCAGCAGTTCGCGACAGGGGGCTTTTTACGAGCAGTACTTC. This sequence encodes CASSSRQGAFYEQYF.

This clone was counted a few times. The chain couples TRBV21-1 to TRBJ2-5; the table's D call, TRBD2, was not checked against the DNA. TRBV21-1 is assigned pseudogene status. The CDR3 length is 13 residues. CDR3 bases: TGTGCCAGCAGCAAAAGTGGGTCGGGGACCCAGTACTTC. This encodes CASSKSGSGTQYF.

In this sample, this clone turned up a few times. The chain has TRBV11-3 and TRBJ2-7; D ambiguous. CDR1 is SGHNT, CDR2 YENEEA, per germline. The CDR3 consists of 13 residues. V was trimmed by 4 bases and J by 5 bases, leaving 12 bases between them. CDR3 sequence reads: CASSSPRSHEQYF. Here the CDR3 DNA reads TGTGCCAGCAGCTCGCCGAGGTCTCACGAGCAGTACTTC.

This clone was seen a handful of times. CDR3 in amino acids: CASSLSGTGRSEQYF. In DNA, the CDR3 is TGTGCCAGCAGTTTATCCGGGACAGGGAGGAGTGAGCAGTACTTC. V gene TRBV28 combines with J gene TRBJ2-7, with 9 bases fitting TRBD1. V gave up 1 base and J gave up 7 bases; unmatched junction bases: 8. This CDR3 spans 15 amino acids. Germline-derived CDR1 and CDR2 are MDHEN and SYDVKM. The variable domain in full, with the rest retrieved from reference TRBV28 and TRBJ2-7, is DVKVTQSSRYLVKRTGEKVFLECVQDMDHENMFWYRQDPGLGLRLIYFSYDVKMKEKGDIPEGYSVSREKKERFSLILESASTNQTSMYLCASSLSGTGRSEQYFGPGTRLTVT.

Only one count was recorded for this clone. The V gene is TRBV7-9, the J gene TRBJ2-5; TRBD1 agrees at 10 bases. This CDR3 has 14 amino acids. Germline V lookup: CDR1 SEHNR, CDR2 FQNEAQ (reference sequence). Trimming removed 9 bases from V and 5 bases from J; junction bases left unmatched: 9. For the CDR3, the DNA is TGTGCCAGTACCCAGACAGGGGGCACCGAGACCCAGTACTTC. This codes for CASTQTGGTETQYF.

This clone came up a few times. J is TRBJ2-3 and V is TRBV12-2; the table's D gene call, TRBD2, was not cross checked with the DNA. TRBV12-2 is recorded as a pseudogene. The CDR3 is 16 amino acids. This CDR3 reads CASRPRREGVPDTQYF. The CDR3 coding sequence is TGTGCAAGTCGCCCCCGAAGAGAGGGAGTCCCAGATACGCAGTATTTT.

This clone came up a few times. This chain joins TRBV5-4 and TRBJ1-1; a possible D gene is TRBD1 (6 bases). The CDR3 spans 13 residues. Germline CDR1 reads SGHNT; CDR2 reads YYREEE (reference sequence). With 3 bases removed from V and 7 bases from J, the gap between germline ends came to 13 bases. CDR3 nucleotides: TGTGCCAGCAGCTCAGGGGTTCCGGGTGAAGCTTTCTTT. It is translated as CASSSGVPGEAFF.

This chain links TRBV4-2 with TRBJ1-3; no clear D. This CDR3 contains 13 residues. Trimming pared 4 bases from V and 3 bases from J, leaving 7 bases between. Germline V gene sequence: CDR1 LGHNA, CDR2 YNFKEQ. CDR3 sequence reads: CASSLNVGNTIYF. As DNA, the CDR3 is TGTGCCAGCAGCCTTAATGTTGGAAACACCATATATTTT.

This clone was seen repeatedly, ten times or more. The chain employs TRBV4-1 and TRBJ2-7; D gene uncertain. Germline values: CDR1 MGHRA, CDR2 YSYEKL. This CDR3 has 15 residues. Trimming removed 3 bases from V and 3 bases from J, with 15 bases in between. For the CDR3, the DNA is TGCGCCAGCAGCCAGAATGGGCAAACGATCTACGAGCAGTACTTC. Residues: CASSQNGQTIYEQYF.

The V and J genes are TRBV19 and TRBJ2-3, with D possibly TRBD1 on 6 matching bases. Germline V gene lookup returns CDR1 LNHDA and CDR2 SQIVND (reference sequence). This CDR3 contains 13 residues. V was clipped by 4 bases and J by 3 bases, with 8 bases between them. CDR3 bases: TGTGCCAGTAGTAACAGGGAAACAGATACGCAGTATTTT. Translated, it gives CASSNRETDTQYF.

V gene TRBV2 combines with J gene TRBJ2-7, with 10 bases lining up with TRBD2. J gave up 0 bases and V 1 base, and 6 bases lay outside the gene matches. CDR1 and CDR2 from the germline V gene are SNHLY and FYNNEI. This CDR3 is built from 17 residues. The CDR3 nucleotides read TGTGCCAGCAGTGAAGTGGCTAGCGGGAGAATCTCCTACGAGCAGTACTTC. Translating gives CASSEVASGRISYEQYF. Variable domain in full (rest from reference TRBV2 and TRBJ2-7): EPEVTQTPSHQVTQMGQEVILRCVPISNHLYFYWYRQILGQKVEFLVSFYNNEISEKSEIFDDQFSVERPDGSNFTLKIRSTKLEDSAMYFCASSEVASGRISYEQYFGPGTRLTVT.

This clone has a handful of counts. The chain carries TRBV29-1 and TRBJ2-2; D ambiguous. The CDR3 runs 12 residues. Germline V CDR1 and CDR2: SQVTM, ANQGSEA. V was cut by 6 bases and J by 3 bases, with 8 bases left in between. CDR3 DNA: TGCAGCGTACTGGTGCACACCGGGGAGCTGTTTTTT. It translates to CSVLVHTGELFF.

This clone has a handful of counts. The chain joins TRBV2 to TRBJ2-7; no reliable D call. V lost 3 bases to trimming and J lost 2 bases, with 14 bases between them. CDR1 and CDR2 from the germline V gene are SNHLY and FYNNEI. The length of the CDR3 is 15 residues. CDR3 bases: TGTGCCAGCAGTGACCTAGGCGGAAGCACCTACGAGCAGTACTTC. Its protein is CASSDLGGSTYEQYF.

This clone was recorded a few times. This chain uses TRBV2 with TRBJ2-7; possibly TRBD1 for D (5 bases). Trimming shortened V by 2 bases and J by 6 bases, and 17 bases separated the two germline ends. Germline CDR1 SNHLY, CDR2 FYNNEI. The CDR3 spans 15 residues. As DNA, the CDR3 is TGTGCCAGCAGTGAATGGCAAGGGGTCCCAACCGAGCAGTACTTC. Translated: CASSEWQGVPTEQYF.

This clone was observed a handful of times. This sequence joins TRBV7-2 and TRBJ2-5; D is possibly TRBD1 (6 bases). V was trimmed by 5 bases and J by 5 bases, leaving 18 bases between them. Germline V gene sequence: CDR1 SGHTA, CDR2 FQGNSA. The CDR3 extends over 15 amino acids. In DNA, the CDR3 is TGTGCCAGCAGCCATGGGCAGGGGCGGAAGGAGACCCAGTACTTC. It encodes CASSHGQGRKETQYF.

The V call is TRBV7-2, the J call TRBJ2-5, with 12 bases identical to TRBD2. The germline gives CDR1 SGHTA, CDR2 FQGNSA. The CDR3 extends over 16 amino acids. V lost 3 bases and J lost 2; bases outside the gene matches: 4. The CDR3 DNA reads as TGTGCCAGCAGCTTGGTGACTAGCGGGGGTCAAGAGACCCAGTACTTC. It yields the protein CASSLVTSGGQETQYF.